This T cell receptor beta chain comes out of a study of blood T cell repertoires in COVID-19. For the study at large: Researchers got acute and convalescent COVID-19 samples from the United States, Italy and Spain. PBMCs, B-cell-depleted T cells, or T cells were the source of the cDNA or gDNA that made up the material.

The CDR3 extends over 16 amino acids. The germline V and J ends were trimmed by 2 bases and 3 bases, with 17 bases remaining between them. The germline CDR1 and CDR2 sequences are SGDLS and YYNGEE. Original data processing: Cell counts per sample came from amplifying reference gene primers. Libraries were prepared by immunoSEQ multiplex PCR; TCRdb keeps only in-frame clonotypes and omits some of them. V and J calls and clone size follow that table, whereas D and trimming were derived from the DNA. Here the sample spans about 72,000 clones, approximately 85% being singletons. The receptor was isolated from a woman at least 80 years old with active or convalescent COVID-19. The sample comprised peripheral blood. The rearrangement links TRBV9 to TRBJ1-1, with no clear D. The CDR3 DNA reads TGTGCCAGCAGCGTCTTCTCGAGGGCCTGGGACACTGAAGCTTTCTTT. Protein sequence: CASSVFSRAWDTEAFF. The complete variable domain, with remaining parts taken from reference TRBV9 and TRBJ1-1, reads DSGVTQTPKHLITATGQRVTLRCSPRSGDLSVYWYQQSLDQGLQFLIQYYNGEERAKGNILERFSAQQFPDLHSELNLSSLELGDSALYFCASSVFSRAWDTEAFFGQGTRLTVV.